The 9 T cell receptor beta chains listed next were all sequenced from one sample in a study of human T cells and chemical hapten exposure. As to time point: pre-sensitization, week 0. Treatment here: therapeutic diphenylcyclopropenone sensitization with weekly scalp DPC. TCRdb fed the RACE reads into MiXCR, producing one record per CDR3 protein. The sample records around 180,000 distinct CDR3 sequences, approximately 31% being singletons. This material consisted of whole blood, taken in connection with sensitization to the hapten diphenylcyclopropenone (DPC). These TCRs come from a woman aged 25 to 39 with alopecia areata. Some clones in this sample may be carry-over from other donors' samples.

The chain recombines TRBV7-2 with TRBJ2-7, with 8 bases that match TRBD2. In germline, CDR1 is SGHTA, CDR2 FQGNSA. After removal of 6 bases from V and 2 bases from J, the junction contained 6 bases not matched to a gene. The CDR3 covers 14 residues. DNA of the CDR3: TGTGCCAGCAGTAACCGGGGGGGCCCCTACGAGCAGTACTTC. The encoded protein is CASSNRGGPYEQYF.

The chain is built from TRBV3-1 and TRBJ2-5; D is unresolved. Germline CDR1 reads LGHDT; CDR2 reads YNNKEL (reference sequence). Trimming removed 4 bases at V and 2 bases at J, with 14 bases between. The CDR3 loop spans 15 amino acids. As DNA, the CDR3 is TGTGCCAGCAGCCCATACTCGACTGCTCAAGAGACCCAGTACTTC. Amino acids: CASSPYSTAQETQYF.

The chain employs TRBV7-9 and TRBJ2-5; D not resolved. With 5 bases removed from V and 4 bases from J, the gap between germline ends came to 8 bases. This CDR3 is 12 amino acids long. CDR1 is SEHNR, CDR2 FQNEAQ, per germline (reference sequence). The CDR3 bases are TGTGCCAGCAGCGACCTAGTAGAGACCCAGTACTTC. Encoded protein: CASSDLVETQYF.

This clonotype was counted a single time. This chain uses TRBV4-2 with TRBJ1-3, with 8 nucleotides matching TRBD1. Germline lookup yields CDR1 LGHNA and CDR2 YNFKEQ. Trimming took 0 bases from V and 2 from J; bases not matched to a gene: 3. CDR3 length equals 16 residues. For the CDR3, the DNA is TGTGCCAGCAGCCAAGATCAGGGGGCAACTGGAAACACCATATATTTT. Its protein product is CASSQDQGATGNTIYF.

The chain carries TRBV27 and TRBJ1-2; TRBD1 matches at 10 bases. The CDR3 sequence is 17 residues long. The germline gives CDR1 MNHEY, CDR2 SMNVEV (reference sequence). J was trimmed by 8 bases and V by 6 bases; bases with no gene match: 18. The CDR3 protein is CASSKYGLGQGGYGYTF. The DNA of the CDR3 is TGTGCCAGCAGCAAATATGGATTAGGACAGGGGGGATACGGCTACACCTTC.

The chain links TRBV5-6 to TRBJ1-2, with TRBD1 as a possible D gene (5 bases). Germline CDR1 is SGHDT and CDR2 is YYEEEE. Trimming took off 4 bases at V and 6 bases at J, with 13 bases between the two ends. This CDR3 is 13 amino acids long. The CDR3 DNA follows: TGTGCCAGCAGCCTGGGGGGGTTTGATGGCTACACCTTC. As protein: CASSLGGFDGYTF.

This clonotype was counted a few times. The chain couples TRBV6-4 to TRBJ2-1; 9 bases are a match to TRBD2. The V segment lost 5 bases and the J segment 7 bases; nucleotides outside the gene matches: 12. The V gene's germline CDR1 is MRHNA and CDR2 SNTAGT. This CDR3 is 16 amino acids long. The CDR3 DNA is TGTGCCAGCAGTCGAACCGGGACTAGCCCTTTGAATGAGCAGTTCTTC. This gives the protein CASSRTGTSPLNEQFF.

The rearrangement uses TRBV7-2 and TRBJ2-7; TRBD1 matches at 7 bases. V shed 5 bases, J shed 0 bases, and the junction held 4 bases outside the gene matches. Germline values: CDR1 SGHTA, CDR2 FQGNSA. The CDR3 has 14 residues. The CDR3 DNA is TGTGCCAGCAGCATCCGGGACAGCTCCTACGAGCAGTACTTC. Translation: CASSIRDSSYEQYF.

This chain connects TRBV6-2 or TRBV6-3 to TRBJ1-5, with no clear D. This CDR3 region has 13 residues. Germline V CDR1 and CDR2: MNHEY, SVGEGT. Trimming shortened V by 1 base and J by 7 bases, and 8 bases separated the two germline ends. The CDR3 reads CASSYLVRQPQHF. CDR3 coding DNA: TGTGCCAGCAGTTACTTGGTAAGGCAGCCCCAGCATTTT.